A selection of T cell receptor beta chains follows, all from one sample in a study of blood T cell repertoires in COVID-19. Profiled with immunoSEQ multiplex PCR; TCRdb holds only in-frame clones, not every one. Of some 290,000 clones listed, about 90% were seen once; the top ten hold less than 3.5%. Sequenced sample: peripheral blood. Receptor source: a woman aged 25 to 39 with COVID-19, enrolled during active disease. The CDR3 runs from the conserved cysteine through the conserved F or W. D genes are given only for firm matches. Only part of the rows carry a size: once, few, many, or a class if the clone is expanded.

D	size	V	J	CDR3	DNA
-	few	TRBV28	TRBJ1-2	CASSLTGNYGYTF	TGTGCCAGCAGTTTAACAGGAAACTATGGCTACACCTTC
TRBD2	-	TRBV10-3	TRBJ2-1	CAISPGTSGRYNEQFF	TGTGCCATTTCTCCCGGGACTAGCGGGAGGTACAATGAGCAGTTCTTC
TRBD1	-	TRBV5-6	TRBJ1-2	CASSSKIQGINYGYTF	TGTGCCAGCAGCTCAAAAATACAGGGGATTAACTATGGCTACACCTTC
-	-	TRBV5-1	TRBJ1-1	CASSFSGWDTEAFF	TGCGCCAGCAGCTTTTCGGGGTGGGACACTGAAGCTTTCTTT
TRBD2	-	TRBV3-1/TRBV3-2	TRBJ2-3	CASSRGLADSTDTQYF	TGTGCCAGCAGCAGGGGACTAGCGGACAGCACAGATACGCAGTATTTT
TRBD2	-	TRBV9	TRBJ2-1	CASSVLAGRSYNEQFF	TGTGCCAGCAGCGTATTAGCGGGCCGCTCCTACAATGAGCAGTTCTTC
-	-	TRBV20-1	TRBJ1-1	CSAYGQRGAFF	TGCAGTGCCTACGGCCAACGGGGGGCTTTCTTT
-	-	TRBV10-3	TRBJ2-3	CAISSGYNQVTDTQYF	TGTGCCATCAGTAGCGGGTATAATCAAGTCACAGATACGCAGTATTTT
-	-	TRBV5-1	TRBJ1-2	CASSYDRNYGYTF	TGCGCCAGCAGCTATGACAGAAACTATGGCTACACCTTC
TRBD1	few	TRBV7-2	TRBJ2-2	CASSLIWDRGSGGELFF	TGTGCCAGCAGCTTAATCTGGGACAGGGGAAGTGGCGGGGAGCTGTTTTTT
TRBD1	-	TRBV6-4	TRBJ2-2	CASRERTGVTGELFF	TGTGCCAGCAGAGAAAGGACAGGGGTCACCGGGGAGCTGTTTTTT
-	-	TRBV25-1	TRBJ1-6	CASSEPSQNPYNSPLHF	TGTGCCAGCAGTGAACCGTCACAGAATCCCTATAATTCACCCCTCCACTTT
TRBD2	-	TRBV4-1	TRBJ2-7	CASSQGASGTIYEQYF	TGCGCCAGCAGCCAGGGGGCTAGCGGGACTATTTACGAGCAGTACTTC
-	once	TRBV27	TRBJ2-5	CASTTRAGYVLRETQYF	TGTGCCAGTACGACGAGAGCGGGCTACGTCTTGAGAGAGACCCAGTACTTC
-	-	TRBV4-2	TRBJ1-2	CASSQDPSGTQDGYTF	TGTGCCAGCAGCCAGGATCCTTCCGGGACTCAGGACGGCTACACCTTC
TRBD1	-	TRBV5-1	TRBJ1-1	CASSWGQMNTEAFF	TGCGCCAGCAGCTGGGGACAGATGAACACTGAAGCTTTCTTT
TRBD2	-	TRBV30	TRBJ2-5	CAWATTGTSGQETQYF	TGTGCCTGGGCAACAACTGGGACTAGCGGCCAAGAGACCCAGTACTTC
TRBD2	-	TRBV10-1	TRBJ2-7	CASSESGGGPREQYF	TGCGCCAGCAGTGAGTCGGGGGGAGGGCCAAGAGAGCAGTACTTC
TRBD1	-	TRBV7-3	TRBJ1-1	CASSPTSGTGGFTEAFF	TGTGCCAGCAGCCCAACTTCCGGGACAGGGGGTTTCACTGAAGCTTTCTTT
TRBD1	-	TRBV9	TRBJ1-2	CASSVAGTAQYGYTF	TGTGCCAGCAGCGTAGCTGGGACAGCCCAATATGGCTACACCTTC
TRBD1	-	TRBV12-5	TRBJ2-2	CASGWTGENTGELFF	TGTGCTAGTGGTTGGACAGGGGAGAACACCGGGGAGCTGTTTTTT
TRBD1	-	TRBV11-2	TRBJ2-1	CASSSSRDRGYNEQFF	TGTGCCAGCAGTTCCAGCCGGGACAGGGGGTACAATGAGCAGTTCTTC
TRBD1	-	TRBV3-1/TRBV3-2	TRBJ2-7	CASSLQGQVTYEQYF	TGTGCCAGCAGCCTACAGGGACAGGTGACCTACGAGCAGTACTTC
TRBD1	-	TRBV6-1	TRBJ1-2	CASSDVTGDPNYGYTF	TGTGCCAGCAGTGACGTTACAGGGGACCCTAACTATGGCTACACCTTC
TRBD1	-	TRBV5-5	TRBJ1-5	CASSLLAQGANQPQHF	TGTGCCAGCAGCTTGTTGGCGCAGGGGGCGAATCAGCCCCAGCATTTT
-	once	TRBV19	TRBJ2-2	CASKFGAFGGNTGELFF	TGTGCCAGTAAGTTTGGAGCCTTCGGCGGTAACACCGGGGAGCTGTTTTTT
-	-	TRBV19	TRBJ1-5	CASSLRGHSNQPQHF	TGTGCCAGTAGCCTACGGGGTCATAGCAATCAGCCCCAGCATTTT
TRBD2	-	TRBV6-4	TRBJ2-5	CARAVVGGLSETQYF	TGTGCCAGGGCGGTCGTGGGAGGGCTTAGTGAGACCCAGTACTTC
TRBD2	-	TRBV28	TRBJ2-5	CASSLLAGVETQYF	TGTGCCAGCAGTTTACTAGCGGGAGTTGAGACCCAGTACTTC
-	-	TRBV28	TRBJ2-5	CASTPLGGEETQYF	TGTGCCAGCACCCCCTTAGGGGGTGAAGAGACCCAGTACTTC
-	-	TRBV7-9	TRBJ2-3	CASSPYLADTQYF	TGTGCCAGCAGCCCATATTTAGCAGATACGCAGTATTTT
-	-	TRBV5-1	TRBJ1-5	CASSVQPGPNQPQHF	TGCGCCAGCAGCGTTCAGCCAGGGCCCAATCAGCCCCAGCATTTT
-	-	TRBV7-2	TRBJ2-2	CASSLPGYANTGELFF	TGTGCCAGCAGCTTACCGGGATACGCGAACACCGGGGAGCTGTTTTTT
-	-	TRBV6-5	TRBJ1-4	CASRIFNEKLFF	TGTGCCAGCAGAATATTTAATGAAAAACTGTTTTTT
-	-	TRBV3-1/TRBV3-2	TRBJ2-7	CASSQDPGGPYEQYF	TGTGCCAGCAGCCAAGATCCGGGGGGCCCTTACGAGCAGTACTTC
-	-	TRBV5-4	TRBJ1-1	CASSLGTATEAFF	TGTGCCAGCAGCTTGGGGACAGCCACTGAAGCTTTCTTT
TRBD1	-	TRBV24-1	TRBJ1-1	CATRAGGSNTEAFF	TGTGCCACCAGGGCAGGGGGATCGAACACTGAAGCTTTCTTT